Below are 9 T cell receptor beta chains sequenced from a single sample in a study of human T cells and chemical hapten exposure (dated by TCRdb to the early 2020s). Libraries came from RACE. The instrument given in TCRdb is NextSeq 500. The raw public reads went through TCRdb reprocessing: fastp at Q25, MiXCR clone calling, in-frame beta chains kept. Entries are consolidated by CDR3 protein sequence, retaining the most common genes and DNA. The sample table records under 100,000 distinct CDR3 sequences; 7.5% to 9.5% of these occur just once. Jointly, the top ten make up 2.5% to 3% of the sample. The sample's time point label, in plain terms: pre-sensitization, week 0. According to the study, the label for this sample's treatment or condition signals: therapeutic diphenylcyclopropenone sensitization with weekly scalp DPC. The source was whole blood, collected in connection with sensitization to the hapten diphenylcyclopropenone (DPC). The receptor source for this set is a man aged 35 to 55 with alopecia areata. Some clones in this sample may be carry-over from other donors' samples.

This clonotype was seen repeatedly, ten times or more. The chain couples TRBV9 to TRBJ2-5; 9 bases are shared with TRBD2. The CDR3 runs to 14 residues. Germline CDR1 SGDLS, CDR2 YYNGEE. Unmatched junction bases numbered 3, after V lost 5 bases and J lost 1 base. The CDR3, as DNA: TGTGCCAGCAGTAGCGGGAGCTTCCAAGAGACCCAGTACTTC. Protein product: CASSSGSFQETQYF.

This clonotype has a count of ten or more. This chain joins TRBV6-6 and TRBJ1-5, with D unresolved. Trimming left V 2 bases short and J 1 base short, with 12 bases between. The germline V gene has CDR1 MNHNY and CDR2 SVGAGI (reference sequence). This CDR3 has 16 residues. This CDR3 reads CASSYPQTGSNQPQHF. In DNA form, the CDR3 reads TGTGCCAGCAGTTACCCCCAGACGGGAAGCAATCAGCCCCAGCATTTT.

This sequence joins TRBV5-4 and TRBJ2-3, with a possible D match to TRBD2 (6 bases). CDR3 length: 15 amino acids. Germline V CDR1 and CDR2: SGHNT, YYREEE (reference sequence). Trimming removed 4 bases at V and 4 bases at J, with 16 bases between. The CDR3 nucleotides read TGTGCCAGCAGCGTGGGGGGATCCCGGGCAGATACGCAGTATTTT. Protein sequence: CASSVGGSRADTQYF.

The sample holds many counts of this clonotype. V is TRBV29-1 and J is TRBJ2-1; 9 bases are shared with TRBD2. The CDR3 consists of 15 residues. The germline gives CDR1 SQVTM, CDR2 ANQGSEA. Trimming took 4 bases from V and 5 from J; bases not matched to a gene: 9. This CDR3 reads CSVVSGSGVDNEQFF. The CDR3 DNA is TGCAGCGTTGTTAGCGGGAGCGGGGTGGACAATGAGCAGTTCTTC.

This clonotype was seen many times. CDR3 residues: CASSRDRAGAANIQYF. For the CDR3, the DNA is TGCGCCAGCAGCCGAGACAGGGCGGGGGCGGCCAACATTCAGTACTTC. This sequence joins TRBV4-3 and TRBJ2-4, with D perhaps being TRBD1 or TRBD2 (7 bases each). Deletions cut 4 bases from V and 7 bases from J, with 20 bases between. There are 16 residues in the CDR3. Germline CDR1 is LGHNA and CDR2 is YSLEER.

This clonotype was seen more than once but under ten times. The V and J genes are TRBV6-6 and TRBJ2-7, with a weak D call TRBD1 (5 bases). Germline V gene data show CDR1 as MNHNY and CDR2 as SVGAGI (reference sequence). V was cut by 2 bases and J by 3 bases, with 8 bases left in between. CDR3 size: 13 residues. In DNA form, the CDR3 reads TGTGCCAGCAGTTACGGGGCCCTCTACGAGCAGTACGTC. It is translated as CASSYGALYEQYV.

This chain uses TRBV13 with TRBJ2-6; D possibly corresponds to TRBD2 (5 bases). The germline V gene has CDR1 PRHDT and CDR2 FYEKMQ (reference sequence). Trimming stripped 1 base from V and 2 bases from J, with 9 bases between. This CDR3 is 16 amino acids long. The CDR3 reads CASSLEGRTGANVLTF. The CDR3 DNA is TGTGCCAGCAGCTTAGAAGGGAGAACTGGGGCCAACGTCCTGACTTTC.

The rearrangement links TRBV2 to TRBJ2-3; 10 positions agree with TRBD2. The ends lost 7 bases at V and 8 bases at J; junction bases unmatched: 12. This CDR3 contains 15 residues. The V gene's germline CDR1 is SNHLY and CDR2 FYNNEI. The CDR3: CASTPDLAGGGTQYF. The DNA of the CDR3 is TGTGCCAGCACTCCAGACTTAGCGGGAGGCGGTACGCAGTATTTT.

The table lists this clonotype with a few counts. The rearrangement joins TRBV11-2 to TRBJ1-2, with D possibly TRBD1 on 5 matching bases. The CDR3 is made up of 15 amino acids. The V gene's germline CDR1 is SGHAT and CDR2 FQNNGV. With 3 bases removed from V and 4 bases from J, the gap between germline ends came to 15 bases. The CDR3 DNA follows: TGTGCCAGCAGCTTGGGGACCTTCCAGTTCTATGGCTACACCTTC. It translates to CASSLGTFQFYGYTF.